The 21 T cell receptor beta chains in this list originate from one sample, sequenced in a study of shared clonotypes between healthy human individuals. Measured with immunoSEQ multiplex PCR; TCRdb has only the in-frame clones, and not every one. The sample contains fewer than 850,000 clones, 60% to 80% of which appear only once. Sequencing was carried out using memory CD4+ T cells sorted from blood. Specified subset: CD45RA-negative fraction. The source of these receptors is a woman between 25 and 40 years old in good health.

This chain uses TRBV18 with TRBJ2-7; 9 bases are shared with TRBD1. CDR3 length: 13 amino acids. J lost 9 bases, V lost 3 bases, and 6 bases had no gene match. Germline CDR1 KGHSH, CDR2 LQKENI. The CDR3 protein is CASSPPGGQGQYF. The DNA of the CDR3 is TGTGCCAGCTCACCCCCCGGGGGACAGGGGCAGTACTTC.

The chain uses TRBV12-5 and TRBJ2-5, with TRBD1 as a possible D gene (5 bases). Trimming cost V 7 bases and J 3 bases, with 18 bases left between them. Germline V gives CDR1 LGHNT, CDR2 FRNRAP. CDR3 size: 15 residues. CDR3 sequence (DNA): TGTGCTAGTGCTCTCGGACATCTAGAAGAAGAGACCCAGTACTTC. Translation gives CASALGHLEEETQYF.

In regard to this clone: Within the sample, other DNA sequences also encode this same CDR3. The chain joins TRBV7-2 to TRBJ2-7; TRBD2 aligns across 7 bases. This CDR3 comprises 15 residues. Losses at the gene ends were 5 bases for V and 4 bases for J; bases not matched to a gene: 11. Germline CDR1 SGHTA, CDR2 FQGNSA. CDR3 sequence reads: CASSPWEGWGYEQYF. The DNA for the CDR3 is TGTGCCAGCAGCCCCTGGGAGGGCTGGGGTTACGAGCAGTACTTC.

A remark on this clone: Other DNA sequences in this sample translate to the same CDR3. V and J are TRBV28 and TRBJ2-7; no clear D. The CDR3 length is 12 residues. Germline-derived CDR1 and CDR2 are MDHEN and SYDVKM. V dropped 3 bases and J dropped 3 bases, with 6 bases sitting between them. The CDR3 coding sequence is TGTGCCAGCAGTTTCCCCTACTACGAGCAGTACTTC. Translating it yields CASSFPYYEQYF.

This sequence joins TRBV6-1 and TRBJ1-1; TRBD1 might be the D (6 bases). The CDR3 sequence is 14 residues long. From germline, CDR1 is MNHNS and CDR2 SASEGT. Trimming stripped 3 bases from V and 4 bases from J, with 12 bases between. The CDR3 reads CASSDGQSRTEAFF. CDR3 nucleotides: TGTGCCAGCAGTGACGGACAGTCTCGCACTGAAGCTTTCTTT.

This clone has more than one count but fewer than ten. CDR3 in amino acids: CSVASLPGGNEQFF. The DNA for the CDR3 is TGCAGCGTTGCCTCCCTTCCGGGGGGGAATGAGCAGTTCTTC. The gene calls are TRBV29-1 and TRBJ2-1, with 8 bases identical to TRBD2. The CDR3 is 14 residues long. The germline gives CDR1 SQVTM, CDR2 ANQGSEA. The trim removed 4 bases at V and 7 bases at J, leaving 9 bases unmatched.

The V and J genes are TRBV30 and TRBJ2-7; the D call may be TRBD1 or TRBD2 (5 bases each). The CDR3 runs 11 residues. The germline CDR1 and CDR2 sequences are GTSNPN and SVGIG (reference sequence). Trimming removed 5 bases at V and 6 bases at J, with 11 bases between. The CDR3 sequence is CAWGTALEQYF. The CDR3 nucleotides are TGTGCCTGGGGGACCGCCCTCGAGCAGTACTTC.

V gene TRBV18 combines with J gene TRBJ1-5, with D unclear. Germline V gives CDR1 KGHSH, CDR2 LQKENI. The V and J ends lost 8 bases and 0 bases respectively, with 14 bases between them. The CDR3 runs 15 residues. The chain's CDR3 is CASAWTDDSNQPQHF. The CDR3 bases are TGTGCCAGCGCCTGGACTGACGATAGCAATCAGCCCCAGCATTTT.

This clone has ten or more counts. The chain has TRBV30 and TRBJ2-3; either TRBD1 or TRBD2 may supply D (5 bases each). The CDR3 extends over 12 amino acids. Germline V lookup: CDR1 GTSNPN, CDR2 SVGIG (reference sequence). Trimming took 8 bases from V and 3 from J, leaving 12 bases between them. The CDR3 DNA reads TGTGCCGGGACCCAGGCTACAGATACGCAGTATTTT. As protein: CAGTQATDTQYF.

This rearrangement joins TRBV28 to TRBJ2-7; D is tentatively TRBD1 or TRBD2 (5 bases each). The CDR3 is made up of 14 amino acids. The V end was cut by 7 bases, the J end by 4 bases, with 17 bases between. Per germline, CDR1 MDHEN and CDR2 SYDVKM. The CDR3: CASTLSGLGYEQYF. The CDR3 DNA reads as TGTGCCAGCACCCTTTCGGGGCTTGGATACGAGCAGTACTTC.

The rearrangement uses TRBV29-1 and TRBJ2-1, with 7 nucleotides matching TRBD2. The CDR3 runs to 14 residues. Trimming removed 2 bases from V and 3 bases from J; junction bases left unmatched: 4. Germline V gene sequence: CDR1 SQVTM, CDR2 ANQGSEA. The CDR3 sequence is CSVEIGGGYNEQFF. The CDR3 DNA is TGCAGCGTTGAAATTGGCGGGGGCTACAATGAGCAGTTCTTC.

This clone has only a few counts. This rearrangement joins TRBV7-9 to TRBJ2-2; D is possibly TRBD2 (5 bases). V was trimmed by 0 bases and J by 6 bases, leaving 8 bases between them. There are 14 residues in the CDR3. Per the germline V gene, CDR1 is SEHNR and CDR2 is FQNEAQ (reference sequence). DNA for the CDR3: TGTGCCAGCAGCTTAGCGGGAGTGGCCGGGGAGCTGTTTTTT. The encoded protein is CASSLAGVAGELFF.

The chain employs TRBV7-2 and TRBJ2-5; 8 bases are shared with TRBD2. Germline V lookup: CDR1 SGHTA, CDR2 FQGNSA. J lost 2 bases, V lost 4 bases, and 3 bases had no gene match. The length of the CDR3 is 14 residues. DNA of the CDR3: TGTGCCAGCAGCTCGCCGGGAGGGCAAGAGACCCAGTACTTC. Translated, it gives CASSSPGGQETQYF.

The rearrangement uses TRBV18 and TRBJ2-7, with 13 bases lining up with TRBD2. CDR1 is KGHSH and CDR2 is LQKENI in the germline V gene. The V segment lost 4 bases and the J segment 3 bases; nucleotides outside the gene matches: 3. This CDR3 comprises 15 residues. The CDR3 here is CASSLGLAGFYEQYF. CDR3 sequence (DNA): TGTGCCAGCTCACTGGGACTAGCGGGGTTCTACGAGCAGTACTTC.

This clone has just a few counts. J is TRBJ1-5 and V is TRBV28, with a weak D call TRBD1 (5 bases). Looked up from germline, CDR1 is MDHEN and CDR2 is SYDVKM. V was cut by 3 bases and J by 4 bases, with 19 bases left in between. CDR3 size: 17 residues. The CDR3 DNA is TGTGCCAGCAGTTTTCCCGGTTCGGGGGTGTTAAATCAGCCCCAGCATTTT. Its translation is CASSFPGSGVLNQPQHF.

This clone was detected a few times. This chain connects TRBV19 to TRBJ2-5; either TRBD1 or TRBD2 may fit D (5 bases each). The CDR3 has 18 residues. Looked up from germline, CDR1 is LNHDA and CDR2 is SQIVND (reference sequence). V lost 6 bases, J lost 5 bases, and 28 bases lay in between. As DNA, the CDR3 is TGTGCCAGTAGCCAAACGATAACCCGGGGCTACATCCGTGAGACCCAGTACTTC. Residues: CASSQTITRGYIRETQYF.

Worth noting for this clone: Within the sample, other DNA sequences also encode this same CDR3. The DNA of the CDR3 is TGCGCCAGCAGCCACAGGGGCTCCTACGAGCAGTACTTC. Encoded protein: CASSHRGSYEQYF. The J gene is TRBJ2-7, the V gene TRBV5-1, with 7 bases aligning to TRBD1. Trimming at V came to 4 bases and at J to 0 bases, leaving 1 base not matched to a gene. The CDR3 runs 13 residues. The germline gives CDR1 SGHRS, CDR2 YFSETQ.

This clone showed up just a few times. Here the CDR3 DNA reads TGTGCCAGCAGCGTAGAAGGTGGCCACTACAATGAGCAGTTCTTC. Protein sequence: CASSVEGGHYNEQFF. This chain connects TRBV9 to TRBJ2-1; D is uncertain. This CDR3 is built from 15 residues. Germline values: CDR1 SGDLS, CDR2 YYNGEE. V lost 0 bases and J 3 bases, leaving 10 bases between the germline ends. Variable domain in full (rest from reference TRBV9 and TRBJ2-1): DSGVTQTPKHLITATGQRVTLRCSPRSGDLSVYWYQQSLDQGLQFLIQYYNGEERAKGNILERFSAQQFPDLHSELNLSSLELGDSALYFCASSVEGGHYNEQFFGPGTRLTVL.

The J gene is TRBJ1-2, the V gene TRBV4-1, with D unresolved. Trimming removed 2 bases from V and 1 base from J, with 14 bases in between. The CDR3 is made up of 16 amino acids. The germline gives CDR1 MGHRA, CDR2 YSYEKL. The CDR3 nucleotides read TGCGCCAGCAGCCAACCCATGAGAGGGAATAACTATGGCTACACCTTC. Translated: CASSQPMRGNNYGYTF.

This chain joins TRBV5-1 and TRBJ2-7; 7 bases fit TRBD2. The CDR3 is 16 amino acids. The ends lost 4 bases at V and 0 bases at J; junction bases unmatched: 10. CDR1 SGHRS and CDR2 YFSETQ come from the germline V gene. As DNA, the CDR3 is TGCGCCAGCAGCAACTTCTTAGCGGGCTCCTCCTACGAGCAGTACTTC. Amino acid sequence: CASSNFLAGSSYEQYF.

The J gene is TRBJ1-2, the V gene TRBV18; TRBD1 agrees at 7 bases. CDR3 size: 14 residues. The J segment lost 3 bases and the V segment lost 3 bases, leaving 4 bases of the junction unmatched. The V gene's germline CDR1 is KGHSH and CDR2 LQKENI. CDR3 amino acids: CASSPGRGDYGYTF. CDR3 sequence (DNA): TGTGCCAGCTCACCCGGCAGGGGGGACTATGGCTACACCTTC. The full variable domain, with the rest looked up from reference TRBV18 and TRBJ1-2, is NAGVMQNPRHLVRRRGQEARLRCSPMKGHSHVYWYRQLPEEGLKFMVYLQKENIIDESGMPKERFSAEFPKEGPSILRIQQVVRGDSAAYFCASSPGRGDYGYTFGSGTRLTVV.